The clone carrying this T cell receptor beta chain has a handful of counts. Its antigen is not identified. TCR beta CDR3 sequences were amplified from RNA transcripts. Initially, a first-round RT-PCR of the TCR CDR3 employed the HTBI primer set. One entry per CDR3 protein results from TCRdb running MiXCR on the multiplex PCR reads. The data show approximately 500,000 distinct CDR3 sequences, 40% to 55% seen once. Patients were excluded for uncontrolled infection, other autoimmune disease, pregnancy or lactation. The sample belongs to a study of T cells in Graves' hyperthyroidism and ophthalmopathy. Findings of the study overall: In the blood, most expanded thyroid clonotypes above 0.001 appeared as well.

The CDR3 extends over 14 amino acids. V lost 3 bases and J lost 8; bases outside the gene matches: 6. Per germline, CDR1 KGHDR and CDR2 SFDVKD. Sequencing was carried out using peripheral blood or thyroid tissue (not recorded which). The rearrangement uses TRBV24-1 and TRBJ2-1; 7 bases fit TRBD2. This clonotype was obtained from a woman aged 18-29 years with Graves' hyperthyroidism. The CDR3 bases are TGTGCCACCAGTGATCTGGGAGGGATCGATGAGCAGTTCTTC. Encoded protein: CATSDLGGIDEQFF.